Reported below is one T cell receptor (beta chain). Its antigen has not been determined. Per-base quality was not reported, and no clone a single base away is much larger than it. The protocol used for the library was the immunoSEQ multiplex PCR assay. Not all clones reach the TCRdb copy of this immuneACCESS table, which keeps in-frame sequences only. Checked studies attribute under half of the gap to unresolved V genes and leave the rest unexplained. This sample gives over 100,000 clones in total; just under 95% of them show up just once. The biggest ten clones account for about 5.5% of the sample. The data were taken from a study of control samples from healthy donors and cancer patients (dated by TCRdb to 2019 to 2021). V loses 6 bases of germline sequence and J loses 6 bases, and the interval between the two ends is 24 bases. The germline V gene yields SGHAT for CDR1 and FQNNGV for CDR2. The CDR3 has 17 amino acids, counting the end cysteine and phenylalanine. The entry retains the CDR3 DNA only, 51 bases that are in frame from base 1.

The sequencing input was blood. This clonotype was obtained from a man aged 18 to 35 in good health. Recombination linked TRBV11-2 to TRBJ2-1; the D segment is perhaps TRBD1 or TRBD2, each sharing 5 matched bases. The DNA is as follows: TGTGCCAGCAGGAGACCCTGGGGCACGGGATTATCCAATGAGCAGTTCTTC. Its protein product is CASRRPWGTGLSNEQFF.